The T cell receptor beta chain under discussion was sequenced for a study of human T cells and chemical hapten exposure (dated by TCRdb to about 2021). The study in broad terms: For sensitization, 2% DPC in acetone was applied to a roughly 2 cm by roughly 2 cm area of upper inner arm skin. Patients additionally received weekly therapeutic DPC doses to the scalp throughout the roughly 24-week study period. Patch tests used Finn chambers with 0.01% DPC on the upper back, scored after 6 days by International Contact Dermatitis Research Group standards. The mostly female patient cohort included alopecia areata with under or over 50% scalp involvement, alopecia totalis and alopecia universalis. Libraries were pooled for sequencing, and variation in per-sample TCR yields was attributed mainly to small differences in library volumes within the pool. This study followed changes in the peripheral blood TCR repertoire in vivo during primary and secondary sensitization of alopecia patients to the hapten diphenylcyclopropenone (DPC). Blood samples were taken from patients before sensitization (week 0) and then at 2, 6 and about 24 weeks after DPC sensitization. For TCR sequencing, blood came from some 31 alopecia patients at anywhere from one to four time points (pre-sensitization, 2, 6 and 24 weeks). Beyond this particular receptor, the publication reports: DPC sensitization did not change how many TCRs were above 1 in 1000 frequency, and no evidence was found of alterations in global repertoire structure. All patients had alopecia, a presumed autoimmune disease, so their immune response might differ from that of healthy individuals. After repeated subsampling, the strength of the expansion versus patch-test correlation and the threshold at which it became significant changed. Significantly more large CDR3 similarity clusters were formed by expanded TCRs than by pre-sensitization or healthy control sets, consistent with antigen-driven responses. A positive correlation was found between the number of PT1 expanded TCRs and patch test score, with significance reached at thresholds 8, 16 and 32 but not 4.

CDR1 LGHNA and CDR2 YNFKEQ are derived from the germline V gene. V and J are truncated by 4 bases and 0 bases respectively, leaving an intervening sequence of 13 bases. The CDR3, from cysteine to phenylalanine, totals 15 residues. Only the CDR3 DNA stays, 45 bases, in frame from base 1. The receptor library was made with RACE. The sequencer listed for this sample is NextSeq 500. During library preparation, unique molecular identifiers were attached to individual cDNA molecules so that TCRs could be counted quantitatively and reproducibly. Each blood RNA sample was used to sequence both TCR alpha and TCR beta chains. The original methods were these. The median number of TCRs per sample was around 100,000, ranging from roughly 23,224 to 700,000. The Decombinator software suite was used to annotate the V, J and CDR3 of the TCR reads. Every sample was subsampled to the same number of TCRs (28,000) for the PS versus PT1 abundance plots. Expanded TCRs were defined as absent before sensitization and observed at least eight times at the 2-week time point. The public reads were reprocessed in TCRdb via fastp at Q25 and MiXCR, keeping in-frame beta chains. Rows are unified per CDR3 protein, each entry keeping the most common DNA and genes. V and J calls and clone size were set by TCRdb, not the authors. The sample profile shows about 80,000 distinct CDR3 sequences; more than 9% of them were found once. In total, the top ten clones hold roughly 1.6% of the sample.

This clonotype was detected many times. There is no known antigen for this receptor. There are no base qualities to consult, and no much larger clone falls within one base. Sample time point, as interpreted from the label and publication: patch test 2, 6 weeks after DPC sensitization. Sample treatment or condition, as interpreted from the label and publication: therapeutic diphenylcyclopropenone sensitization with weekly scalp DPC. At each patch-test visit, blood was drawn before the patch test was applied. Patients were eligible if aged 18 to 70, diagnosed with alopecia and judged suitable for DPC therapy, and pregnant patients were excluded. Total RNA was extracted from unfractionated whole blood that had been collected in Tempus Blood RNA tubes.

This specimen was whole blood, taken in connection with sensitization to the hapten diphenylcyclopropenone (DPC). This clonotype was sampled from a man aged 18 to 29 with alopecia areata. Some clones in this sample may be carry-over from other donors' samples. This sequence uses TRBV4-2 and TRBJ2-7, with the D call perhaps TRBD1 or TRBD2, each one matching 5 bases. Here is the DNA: TGTGCCAGCAGCCCGTTGGGGGAGAGCTCCTACGAGCAGTACTTC. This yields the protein CASSPLGESSYEQYF.